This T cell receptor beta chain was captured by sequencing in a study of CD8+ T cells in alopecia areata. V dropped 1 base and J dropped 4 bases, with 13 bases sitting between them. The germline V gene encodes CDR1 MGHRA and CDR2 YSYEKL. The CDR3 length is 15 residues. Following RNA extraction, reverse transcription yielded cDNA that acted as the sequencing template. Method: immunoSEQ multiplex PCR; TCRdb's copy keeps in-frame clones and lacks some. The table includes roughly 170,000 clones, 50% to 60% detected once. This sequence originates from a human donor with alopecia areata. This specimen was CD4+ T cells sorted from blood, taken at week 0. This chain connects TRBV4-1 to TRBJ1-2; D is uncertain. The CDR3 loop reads CASSQVGGLIYGYTF. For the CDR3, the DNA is TGCGCCAGCAGCCAAGTTGGAGGACTCATCTATGGCTACACCTTC.